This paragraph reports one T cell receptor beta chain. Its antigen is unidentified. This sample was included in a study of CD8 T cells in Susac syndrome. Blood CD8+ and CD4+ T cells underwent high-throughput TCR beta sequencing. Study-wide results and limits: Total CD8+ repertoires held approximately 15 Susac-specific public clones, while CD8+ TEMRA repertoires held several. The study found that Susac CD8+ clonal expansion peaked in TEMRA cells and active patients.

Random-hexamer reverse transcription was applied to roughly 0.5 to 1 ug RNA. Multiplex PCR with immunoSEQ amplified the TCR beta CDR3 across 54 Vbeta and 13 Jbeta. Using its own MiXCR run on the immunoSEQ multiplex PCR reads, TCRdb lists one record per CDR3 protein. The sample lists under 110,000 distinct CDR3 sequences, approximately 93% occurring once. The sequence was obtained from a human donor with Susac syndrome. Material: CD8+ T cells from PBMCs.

As DNA, the CDR3 is TGTGCCAGTAGTATAGCTGGCGGGGACACTTCTGAGCAGTTCTTC. Protein: CASSIAGGDTSEQFF. The V gene is TRBV19, the J gene TRBJ2-1; D may match TRBD1 or TRBD2 (6 bases each). Trimming left V 1 base short and J 9 bases short, with 16 bases between. This CDR3 is built from 15 residues. Germline V lookup: CDR1 LNHDA, CDR2 SQIVND (reference sequence).